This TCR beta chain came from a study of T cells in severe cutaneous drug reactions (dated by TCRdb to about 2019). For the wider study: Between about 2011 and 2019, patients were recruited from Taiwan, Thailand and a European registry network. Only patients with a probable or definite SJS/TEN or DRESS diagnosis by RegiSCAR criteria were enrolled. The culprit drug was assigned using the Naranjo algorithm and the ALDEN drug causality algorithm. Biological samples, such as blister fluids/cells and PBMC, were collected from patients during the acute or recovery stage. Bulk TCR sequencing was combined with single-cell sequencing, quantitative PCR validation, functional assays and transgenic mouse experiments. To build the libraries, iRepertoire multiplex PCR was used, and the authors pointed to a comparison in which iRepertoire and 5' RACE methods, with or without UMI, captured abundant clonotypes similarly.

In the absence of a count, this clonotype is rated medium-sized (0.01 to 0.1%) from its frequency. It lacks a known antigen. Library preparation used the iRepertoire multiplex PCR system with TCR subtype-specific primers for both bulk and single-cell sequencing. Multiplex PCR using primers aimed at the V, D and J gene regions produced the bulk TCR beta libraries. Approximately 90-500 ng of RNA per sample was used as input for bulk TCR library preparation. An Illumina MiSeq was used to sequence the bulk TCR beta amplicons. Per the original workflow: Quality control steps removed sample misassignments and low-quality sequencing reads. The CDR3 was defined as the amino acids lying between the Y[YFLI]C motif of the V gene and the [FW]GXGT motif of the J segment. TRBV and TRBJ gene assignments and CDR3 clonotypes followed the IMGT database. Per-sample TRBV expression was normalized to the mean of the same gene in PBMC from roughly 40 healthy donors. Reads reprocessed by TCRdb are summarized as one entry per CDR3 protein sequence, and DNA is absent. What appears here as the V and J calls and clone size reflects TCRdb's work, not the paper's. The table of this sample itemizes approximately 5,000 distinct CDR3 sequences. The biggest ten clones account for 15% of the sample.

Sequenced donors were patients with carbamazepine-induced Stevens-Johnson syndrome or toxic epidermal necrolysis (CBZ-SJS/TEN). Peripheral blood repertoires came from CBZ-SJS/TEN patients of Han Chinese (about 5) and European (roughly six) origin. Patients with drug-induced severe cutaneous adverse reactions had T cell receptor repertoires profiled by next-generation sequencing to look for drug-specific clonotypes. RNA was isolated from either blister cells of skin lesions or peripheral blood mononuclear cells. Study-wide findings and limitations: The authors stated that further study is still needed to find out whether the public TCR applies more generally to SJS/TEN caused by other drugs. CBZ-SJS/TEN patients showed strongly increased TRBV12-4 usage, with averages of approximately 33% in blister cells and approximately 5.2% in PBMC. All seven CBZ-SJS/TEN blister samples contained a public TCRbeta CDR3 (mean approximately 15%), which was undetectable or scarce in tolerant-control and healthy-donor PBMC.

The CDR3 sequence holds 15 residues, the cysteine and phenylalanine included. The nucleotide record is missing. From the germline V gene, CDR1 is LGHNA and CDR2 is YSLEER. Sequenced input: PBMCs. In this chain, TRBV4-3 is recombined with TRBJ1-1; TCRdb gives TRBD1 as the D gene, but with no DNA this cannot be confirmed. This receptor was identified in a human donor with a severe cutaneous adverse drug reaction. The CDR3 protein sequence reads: CASSHVRDMNTEAFF.